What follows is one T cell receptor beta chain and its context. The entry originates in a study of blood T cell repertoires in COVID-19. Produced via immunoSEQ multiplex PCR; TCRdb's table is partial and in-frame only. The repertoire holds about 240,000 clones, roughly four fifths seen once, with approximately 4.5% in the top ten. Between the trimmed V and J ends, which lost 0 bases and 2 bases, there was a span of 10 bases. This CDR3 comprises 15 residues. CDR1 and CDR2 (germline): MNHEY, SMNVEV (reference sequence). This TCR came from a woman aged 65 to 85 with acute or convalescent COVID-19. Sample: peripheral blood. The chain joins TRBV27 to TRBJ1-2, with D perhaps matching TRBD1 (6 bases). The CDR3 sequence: CASSLSRGSNYGYTF. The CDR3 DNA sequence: TGTGCCAGCAGTTTATCCAGGGGCTCAAACTATGGCTACACCTTC.